This T cell receptor (beta chain) was retrieved from a study of human T cells and chemical hapten exposure. Study context: An area of 2 cm by roughly 2.2 cm on upper inner arm skin received 2% DPC for sensitization. Among samples, TCR yields varied mainly because of small differences in pooled library volume. General study findings and limits: Expanded TCRs created a significantly greater count of big CDR3 similarity clusters than controls did.

A single record per CDR3 protein comes from TCRdb applying MiXCR to the RACE reads. This sample has about 89,000 distinct CDR3 sequences, with 9.5% to 12% found just once. As for time point: patch test 2, 6 weeks after DPC sensitization. Treatment: therapeutic diphenylcyclopropenone sensitization with weekly scalp DPC. A few counts support this clonotype. Its antigen remains unknown. The junction had 9 bases not matched to a gene; V was cut back by 6 bases and J by 5 bases. The CDR3 has 13 residues. Germline V gene sequence: CDR1 SQVTM, CDR2 ANQGSEA. The gene calls are TRBV29-1 and TRBJ1-2; TRBD1 aligns across 7 bases. The source of this sequence is a man between 35 and 55 years old with alopecia areata. Some clones in this sample may be carry-over from other donors' samples. The starting material was whole blood, obtained in connection with sensitization to the hapten diphenylcyclopropenone (DPC). CDR3 DNA: TGCAGCGTCGCCGGGACAGATCTTTATGGCTACACCTTC. It specifies CSVAGTDLYGYTF.